The 19 T cell receptor beta chains given below trace back to one sample, sequenced in a study of regulatory T cells in long-lasting Graves disease. Through Arm-PCR of CDR3 regions and iRepertoire HTBI primers, TCR beta libraries were built. TCRdb analysed the multiplex PCR reads with MiXCR anew, one entry per CDR3 protein. The sample consists of 350,000 to 400,000 distinct CDR3 sequences, 15% to 17% of them appearing once. Noted time point: newly diagnosed GD, antithyroid drugs for less than 3 months. From PBMCs, RNA was extracted and then used to make the TCR library. Sample: peripheral blood mononuclear cells (PBMCs), taken at new diagnosis, from a patient treated with antithyroid drugs. The origin of the receptors is a female donor with Graves disease.

As concerns this clonotype: A clone one base away is much larger, so this may be a read error. The CDR3 region has the DNA TGTGCCTGCAGCGCCACTACCGGGGAGCTGTTTTTT. It encodes CACSATTGELFF. This sequence joins TRBV7-2 and TRBJ2-2; D remains unclear. CDR1 and CDR2 (germline): SGHTA, FQGNSA. The CDR3 extends over 12 amino acids.

For this clonotype: One base separates it from a far larger clone, so it is likely a read error. The CDR3 end shows no conserved phenylalanine or tryptophan, and so a read error is likely. The chain uses TRBV11-2 and TRBJ1-1, with D hard to call. Germline CDR1 and CDR2: SGHAT and FQNNGV. The CDR3 has 14 residues. Trimming cost V 6 bases and J 4 bases, with 15 bases left between them. CDR3 coding DNA: TGTGCCAGCAGTTTAAGTGGGGAACGCACTGAAGCTTTCCTT. Its protein product is CASSLSGERTEAFL.

This chain connects TRBV29-1 to TRBJ2-7, with 7 bases aligning to TRBD1. With 7 bases clipped from V and 5 bases from J, the junction kept 11 bases outside the gene matches. The germline gives CDR1 SQVTM, CDR2 ANQGSEA. This CDR3 has 13 amino acids. The CDR3 DNA follows: TGCAGCGCAGCCTTACTTCAGGGGGACGAGCAGTACTTC. The encoded protein is CSAALLQGDEQYF.

This clonotype was seen ten or more times. The gene calls are TRBV3-1 and TRBJ1-2; perhaps TRBD1 as D (5 bases). The length of the CDR3 is 16 residues. Germline V lookup: CDR1 LGHDT, CDR2 YNNKEL (reference sequence). V was cut by 0 bases and J by 4 bases, with 15 bases left in between. The CDR3 loop reads CASSQDLVLGRYGYTF. The CDR3, as DNA: TGTGCCAGCAGCCAAGATCTGGTACTGGGGCGCTATGGCTACACCTTC.

In its sample, this clonotype was seen many times. Germline and junction disagree at one end, which may indicate a read error. The gene calls are TRBV20-1 and TRBJ2-7; 14 nucleotides align to TRBD2. The CDR3 is 15 residues long. CDR1 and CDR2 from the germline V gene are DFQATT and SNEGSKA (reference sequence). The CDR3 protein is CSTRLAGGESYEQYF. The CDR3 region has the DNA TGCAGTACTAGACTAGCGGGGGGGGAAAGCTACGAGCAGTACTTC.

The genes are TRBV7-2 and TRBJ2-1; 7 bases are shared with TRBD1. The CDR3 contains 14 residues. CDR1 is SGHTA and CDR2 is FQGNSA in the germline V gene. The V gene end was trimmed by 7 bases and the J gene end by 7 bases; junction bases not matched to a gene: 10. This CDR3 reads CASTPSRDRNEQFF. The CDR3, as DNA: TGTGCCAGCACCCCATCAAGGGACAGAAATGAGCAGTTCTTC.

This clonotype came up many times. The rearrangement links TRBV3-1 to TRBJ2-3; TRBD2 matches 11 bases. The CDR3 loop spans 14 amino acids. Losses at the gene ends were 9 bases for V and 0 bases for J; bases not matched to a gene: 2. The germline gives CDR1 LGHDT, CDR2 YNNKEL (reference sequence). CDR3 region: CASRLAGSTDTQYF. DNA of the CDR3: TGTGCCAGTCGACTAGCGGGGAGCACAGATACGCAGTATTTT.

This clonotype was detected many times. This chain uses TRBV29-1 with TRBJ2-3; 11 nucleotides align to TRBD2. The CDR3 extends over 17 amino acids. Germline V gene data show CDR1 as SQVTM and CDR2 as ANQGSEA. V shed 0 bases, J shed 0 bases, and the junction held 5 bases outside the gene matches. CDR3 coding DNA: TGCAGCGTTGAAGACACTAGCGGGGGCCCGAGCACAGATACGCAGTATTTT. This codes for CSVEDTSGGPSTDTQYF.

Details on this clonotype: With a much larger clone just one base away, this may be a read error. This chain links TRBV6-2 or TRBV6-3 with TRBJ2-2; 8 positions match TRBD1. The CDR3 has 15 residues. CDR1 is MNHEY and CDR2 is SVGEGT in the germline V gene. The CDR3 sequence: CASSGRDRNIGELFF. CDR3 nucleotide sequence: TGTGCCAGCAGTGGCCGGGACAGGAACATCGGGGAGCTGTTTTTT.

Remarks on this clonotype: A read error may explain this, as a much larger clone is one base away. The V and J genes are TRBV6-1 and TRBJ2-3; TRBD2 aligns across 7 bases. The germline V gene encodes CDR1 MNHNS and CDR2 SASEGT. This CDR3 is 15 amino acids long. The CDR3 is CASTHSAGLGETRYF. CDR3 sequence (DNA): TGTGCCAGCACCCATTCAGCGGGGTTAGGGGAGACCCGGTACTTC.

The V and J genes are TRBV18 and TRBJ1-1; D is undetermined. V gave up 2 bases and J gave up 1 base, with 14 bases separating them. The CDR3 is 16 amino acids. CDR1 and CDR2 (germline): KGHSH, LQKENI. The DNA for the CDR3 is TGTGCCAGCTCACCAAATAGTCCTGAGGGGAACACTGAAGCTTTCTTT. Translated: CASSPNSPEGNTEAFF. The whole variable domain, filled in from reference TRBV18 and TRBJ1-1, reads NAGVMQNPRHLVRRRGQEARLRCSPMKGHSHVYWYRQLPEEGLKFMVYLQKENIIDESGMPKERFSAEFPKEGPSILRIQQVVRGDSAAYFCASSPNSPEGNTEAFFGQGTRLTVV.

There are a few counts of this clonotype. A much larger clone lies a single base off, so this may be a read error. The rearrangement uses TRBV5-1 and TRBJ2-7; 10 positions match TRBD2. Germline V gene sequence: CDR1 SGHRS, CDR2 YFSETQ. V was pared by 1 base and J by 4 bases, with 5 bases of the junction left unmatched. This CDR3 contains 15 residues. The CDR3 bases are TGCGCCAGCAGCTTGTCTACAGCGGGAGGGTACGAGCAGTACTTC. It codes for CASSLSTAGGYEQYF.

This clonotype has at least ten counts. V gene TRBV24-1 combines with J gene TRBJ2-7; 7 nucleotides match TRBD1. J was trimmed by 0 bases and V by 8 bases; bases with no gene match: 6. Germline V CDR1 and CDR2: KGHDR, SFDVKD. This CDR3 is built from 14 residues. CDR3 loop: CATKTGTDSYEQYF. The CDR3 coding sequence is TGTGCCACCAAGACCGGGACAGACTCCTACGAGCAGTACTTC.

In its sample, this clonotype was seen many times. The J gene is TRBJ1-2, the V gene TRBV27; 11 positions agree with TRBD1. The CDR3 extends over 15 amino acids. Germline CDR1 is MNHEY and CDR2 is SMNVEV (reference sequence). V shed 7 bases and J 6 bases; nucleotides not matched to a gene: 10. The CDR3 DNA reads TGTGCCAGCACCTCACGAGGGGGACAGGGGGATGGCTACACCTTC. Translation: CASTSRGGQGDGYTF.

This clonotype was counted ten times or more. The rearrangement joins TRBV4-3 to TRBJ2-5; D uncertain. There are 18 residues in the CDR3. Germline CDR1 reads LGHNA; CDR2 reads YSLEER. Trimming shortened V by 0 bases and J by 6 bases, and 23 bases separated the two germline ends. The DNA of the CDR3 is TGCGCCAGCAGCCAAGATTTCGGCCCCCACCTAAGAGACCAGACCCAGTACTTC. This sequence encodes CASSQDFGPHLRDQTQYF.

The table lists this clonotype with a few counts. With a much larger clone just one base away, this may be a read error. This sequence joins TRBV6-2 or TRBV6-3 and TRBJ2-7, with D possibly TRBD1 on 6 matching bases. The CDR3 extends over 15 amino acids. The V gene's germline CDR1 is MNHEY and CDR2 SVGEGT. V lost 6 bases, J lost 7 bases, and 22 bases lay in between. The DNA for the CDR3 is TGTGCCAGCAGAGAACAGGGTACGTTGAGGAATGAGCAGTACTTC. It specifies CASREQGTLRNEQYF.

This clonotype appeared many times. V gene TRBV5-4 combines with J gene TRBJ1-1; TRBD1 is a possible D gene (5 bases). Germline lookup yields CDR1 SGHNT and CDR2 YYREEE (reference sequence). This CDR3 region has 14 residues. V lost 0 bases, J lost 1 base, and 7 bases lay in between. CDR3 bases: TGTGCCAGCAGCTTGGTAGGGGCGAACACTGAAGCTTTCTTT. Translated, it gives CASSLVGANTEAFF. The complete variable domain, with remaining parts taken from reference TRBV5-4 and TRBJ1-1, reads ETGVTQSPTHLIKTRGQQVTLRCSSQSGHNTVSWYQQALGQGPQFIFQYYREEENGRGNFPPRFSGLQFPNYSSELNVNALELDDSALYLCASSLVGANTEAFFGQGTRLTVV.

There are many counts of this clonotype. The chain joins TRBV2 to TRBJ2-2, with TRBD2 matching 12 bases. Germline values: CDR1 SNHLY, CDR2 FYNNEI. This CDR3 contains 18 residues. V was pared by 1 base and J by 4 bases, with 7 bases of the junction left unmatched. CDR3 sequence (DNA): TGTGCCAGCAGTGAAGGCCTAGCGGGAGGGCCGGTCACCGGGGAGCTGTTTTTT. This translates into CASSEGLAGGPVTGELFF.

This clonotype was counted at least ten times. The V gene is TRBV29-1, the J gene TRBJ1-3; D is perhaps TRBD1 (5 bases). Trimming pared 5 bases from V and 1 base from J, leaving 18 bases between. Per germline, CDR1 SQVTM and CDR2 ANQGSEA. The CDR3 extends over 16 amino acids. This CDR3 is CSVRVGQGWSGNTIYF. The CDR3 bases are TGCAGCGTTAGAGTGGGGCAGGGATGGTCTGGAAACACCATATATTTT.